What follows are 24 T cell receptor beta chains derived from one specimen sequenced in a study of CD8+CD57+ T cells in acquired aplastic anemia. TCR beta VDJ and CDR3 profiling used genomic DNA as template. Each CDR3 protein gets one entry after TCRdb re-called the reads with MiXCR. The sample has some 180,000 distinct CDR3 sequences; 63% are singletons. An expansion of CD8+CD57+ cells by flow cytometry had been shown in patients chosen for sequencing. The specimen was sorted CD4+, CD8+, or CD8+CD57+ T cells (not recorded which) from PBMCs. The receptors here all came from a human donor with aplastic anemia.

There are many counts of this clonotype. This chain links TRBV2 with TRBJ2-1; 7 bases agree with TRBD1. With V trimmed by 11 bases and J by 0 bases, 7 bases remained unmatched. The CDR3 consists of 14 residues. The germline V gene encodes CDR1 SNHLY and CDR2 FYNNEI. The chain's CDR3 is CARQQGSSYNEQFF. DNA of the CDR3: TGTGCCCGCCAACAGGGGAGCTCCTACAATGAGCAGTTCTTC.

The chain carries TRBV6-4 and TRBJ2-1, with D perhaps TRBD2 (5 bases). Per germline, CDR1 MRHNA and CDR2 SNTAGT. Trimming took 6 bases from V and 6 from J, leaving 12 bases between them. CDR3 length equals 13 residues. CDR3 coding DNA: TGTGCCAGCAGCCTGACTGGGAGCAATGAGCAGTTCTTC. Protein product: CASSLTGSNEQFF.

The rearrangement uses TRBV19 and TRBJ2-7; tentatively, D is TRBD2 (6 bases). Germline-derived CDR1 and CDR2 are LNHDA and SQIVND (reference sequence). V was pared by 6 bases and J by 1 base, with 16 bases between. The CDR3 has 15 residues. The DNA of the CDR3 is TGTGCCAGTAGCGGTGGAGACGGGGGTTCCTACGAGCAGTACTTC. Translating it yields CASSGGDGGSYEQYF.

The genes are TRBV7-3 and TRBJ2-3; D is perhaps TRBD2 (6 bases). This CDR3 is 13 amino acids long. Trimming stripped 5 bases from V and 5 bases from J, with 11 bases between. Per the germline V gene, CDR1 is SGHTA and CDR2 is FQGTGA. CDR3 amino acids: CASSIGGGDTQYF. DNA for the CDR3: TGTGCCAGCAGCATCGGGGGAGGAGATACGCAGTATTTT.

Worth noting for this clonotype: A junction end diverges from the germline sequence, so it may reflect a read error. The CDR3 DNA follows: TGTGCCATCAGCCAGGGACAGTCGAATTCACCCCTCCACTTT. It specifies CAISQGQSNSPLHF. The rearrangement joins TRBV10-1 to TRBJ1-6; 7 bases map to TRBD1. The germline V gene has CDR1 WNHNN and CDR2 SYGVQD (reference sequence). The CDR3 contains 14 residues.

The rearrangement joins TRBV10-1 to TRBJ2-1, with 10 bases identical to TRBD2. Germline V gene data show CDR1 as WNHNN and CDR2 as SYGVQD (reference sequence). This CDR3 is 17 amino acids long. After removal of 3 bases from V and 2 bases from J, the junction contained 7 bases not matched to a gene. The DNA of the CDR3 is TGCGCCAGCAGTGACTCGACTAGCGGGTCAACCTACAATGAGCAGTTCTTC. Translated, it gives CASSDSTSGSTYNEQFF.

This clonotype was picked up many times. J is TRBJ1-1 and V is TRBV11-2, with D unresolved. The CDR3 has 13 residues. The germline V and J ends were trimmed by 5 bases and 0 bases, with 7 bases remaining between them. Germline V gene data show CDR1 as SGHAT and CDR2 as FQNNGV. CDR3 loop: CASSPTLNTEAFF. The CDR3 bases are TGTGCCAGCAGCCCTACCCTGAACACTGAAGCTTTCTTT.

The J gene is TRBJ2-1, the V gene TRBV24-1; 10 bases agree with TRBD2. Looked up from germline, CDR1 is KGHDR and CDR2 is SFDVKD. The CDR3 has 14 amino acids. The trim removed 5 bases at V and 9 bases at J, leaving 6 bases unmatched. DNA for the CDR3: TGTGCCACCAGTGGGGGACTAGCGTATAGTGAGCAGTTCTTC. Translation: CATSGGLAYSEQFF.

This clonotype was detected a few times. V and J are TRBV20-1 and TRBJ2-7; D is possibly TRBD1 (6 bases). Per germline, CDR1 DFQATT and CDR2 SNEGSKA (reference sequence). The V gene lost 2 bases and the J gene lost 3 bases, with 14 bases spanning the gap. There are 14 residues in the CDR3. The CDR3 DNA reads TGCAGTGCTAGACTGACAGGCGTCGACTACGAGCAGTACTTC. It translates to CSARLTGVDYEQYF.

The rearrangement links TRBV29-1 to TRBJ2-7; TRBD1 agrees at 9 bases. This CDR3 is built from 13 residues. The V gene's germline CDR1 is SQVTM and CDR2 ANQGSEA. The J segment lost 3 bases and the V segment lost 6 bases, leaving 6 bases of the junction unmatched. The CDR3 here is CSVQGATDYEQYF. CDR3 in DNA: TGCAGCGTACAGGGGGCTACAGACTACGAGCAGTACTTC.

This clonotype occurred many times. The chain recombines TRBV20-1 with TRBJ2-7, with TRBD1 as a possible D gene (6 bases). V was trimmed by 2 bases and J by 3 bases, leaving 14 bases between them. The CDR3 is 14 amino acids. Looked up from germline, CDR1 is DFQATT and CDR2 is SNEGSKA (reference sequence). In nucleotides, the CDR3 is TGCAGTGCTAGACCCCCGGACAGATACTACGAGCAGTACTTC. Protein product: CSARPPDRYYEQYF.

The rearrangement joins TRBV12-3 or TRBV12-4 to TRBJ1-2; D ambiguous. The CDR3 is 13 amino acids. The V end was cut by 3 bases, the J end by 4 bases, with 9 bases between. The DNA of the CDR3 is TGTGCCAGCAGTTTGAACCGGGGCTATGGCTACACCTTC. Its translation: CASSLNRGYGYTF.

This rearrangement joins TRBV29-1 to TRBJ1-2, with D maybe TRBD1 (6 bases). The V end lost 6 bases, the J end lost 4 bases, and 18 bases lay between the germline ends. The CDR3 length is 14 residues. The V gene's germline CDR1 is SQVTM and CDR2 ANQGSEA. The CDR3 is CSVDLQGTPYGYTF. The CDR3 bases are TGCAGCGTAGACTTACAGGGAACACCCTATGGCTACACCTTC.

This clonotype was observed at least ten times. The chain combines TRBV7-9 with TRBJ2-7; D is ambiguous. Germline-derived CDR1 and CDR2 are SEHNR and FQNEAQ (reference sequence). The CDR3 sequence is 16 residues long. Trimming removed 7 bases from V and 4 bases from J, with 23 bases in between. CDR3 nucleotide sequence: TGTGCCAGCACCTTGAATCTGGGGTTTCTGAGGTACGAGCAGTACTTC. Amino acids: CASTLNLGFLRYEQYF.

The rearrangement joins TRBV7-2 to TRBJ2-5; 10 positions agree with TRBD2. The CDR3 is 17 residues long. CDR1 SGHTA and CDR2 FQGNSA come from the germline V gene. J was trimmed by 0 bases and V by 5 bases; bases with no gene match: 9. CDR3 sequence (DNA): TGTGCCAGCAGCCGTACTTGGACTAGCGGTTACCAAGAGACCCAGTACTTC. Translating gives CASSRTWTSGYQETQYF.

This clonotype was picked up many times. This chain uses TRBV19 with TRBJ2-7, with D maybe TRBD2 (6 bases). The CDR3 is 14 residues long. Trimming removed 7 bases at V and 0 bases at J, with 13 bases between. CDR1 and CDR2 from the germline V gene are LNHDA and SQIVND (reference sequence). The CDR3 loop reads CASTLEGNSYEQYF. The CDR3 nucleotides read TGTGCCAGTACCTTGGAGGGCAACTCCTACGAGCAGTACTTC.

CDR3 nucleotide sequence: TGTGCCAGCAGTTACCCCGGACAGGGTTATTCACCCCTCCACTTT. Amino acids: CASSYPGQGYSPLHF. The chain combines TRBV6-6 with TRBJ1-6; 8 nucleotides line up with TRBD1. Germline CDR1 is MNHNY and CDR2 is SVGAGI (reference sequence). V dropped 2 bases and J dropped 8; count of bases not matched to a gene: 5. The CDR3 length is 15 residues.

As concerns this clonotype: Mismatch with germline at one junction end may stem from a read error. The V and J genes are TRBV24-1 and TRBJ2-5, with 7 bases fitting TRBD2. CDR1 and CDR2 (germline): KGHDR, SFDVKD. This CDR3 is 16 amino acids long. CDR3 in DNA: TGTGCCACCAGTGACCGTGGCGAGCGGGACGGAGAGATCCAGTACTTC. Its protein is CATSDRGERDGEIQYF.

Written as DNA, the CDR3 is TGCAGTGCTGATAGCCCAGACGAGACCTACGAGCAGTACTTC. Amino acids: CSADSPDETYEQYF. The chain links TRBV20-1 to TRBJ2-7; D is ambiguous. Trimming removed 5 bases at V and 2 bases at J, with 16 bases between. There are 14 residues in the CDR3. Germline values: CDR1 DFQATT, CDR2 SNEGSKA (reference sequence).

V is TRBV12-3 or TRBV12-4 and J is TRBJ1-5, with no clear D. V gave up 2 bases and J gave up 0 bases, with 11 bases separating them. CDR3 length equals 16 residues. CDR3 in DNA: TGTGCCAGCAGTTTATCGACGGTGTATAGCAATCAGCCCCAGCATTTT. Protein sequence: CASSLSTVYSNQPQHF.

At least ten counts were recorded for this clonotype. The chain has TRBV14 and TRBJ2-1; the D gene is possibly TRBD1 (6 bases). V was shortened by 1 base and J by 8 bases, with 12 bases between the two germline ends. The V gene's germline CDR1 is SGHDN and CDR2 FVKESK. The CDR3 spans 14 residues. The CDR3 reads CASSQVPGADEQFF. CDR3 bases: TGTGCCAGCAGCCAAGTCCCAGGGGCGGATGAGCAGTTCTTC.

This chain connects TRBV10-3 to TRBJ2-1, with D tentatively TRBD1 or TRBD2 (6 bases each). The CDR3 contains 15 residues. From germline, CDR1 is ENHRY and CDR2 SYGVKD. With 3 bases removed from V and 4 bases from J, the gap between germline ends came to 13 bases. The CDR3 coding sequence is TGTGCCATCAGTGAACCCGGGGGCAGTTACAATGAGCAGTTCTTC. As protein: CAISEPGGSYNEQFF.

V gene TRBV7-3 combines with J gene TRBJ2-5; weak D call: TRBD1 (5 bases). Trimming left V 5 bases short and J 4 bases short, with 14 bases between. Germline V gene data show CDR1 as SGHTA and CDR2 as FQGTGA. The CDR3 sequence is 14 residues long. CDR3 in DNA: TGTGCCAGCAGCCTCCTGTCAAGGGGAGAGACCCAGTACTTC. It codes for CASSLLSRGETQYF.

This clonotype was detected ten times or more. This sequence joins TRBV6-1 and TRBJ2-3, with D perhaps matching TRBD1 or TRBD2 (5 bases each). Germline V gene lookup returns CDR1 MNHNS and CDR2 SASEGT. V lost 3 bases to trimming and J lost 2 bases, with 12 bases between them. The CDR3 is 15 residues long. The CDR3 DNA reads as TGTGCCAGCAGTGAGGGGACCACCATCACAGATACGCAGTATTTT. It specifies CASSEGTTITDTQYF.